The rows below give T cell receptor beta chains drawn from one sample of a study of T cells in Graves' hyperthyroidism and ophthalmopathy. TCRdb redid the calling of the multiplex PCR reads with MiXCR, one entry per CDR3 protein. The sample contains more than 300,000 distinct CDR3 sequences, more than 11% of which appear only once. Sequencing was carried out using blood. The receptors here all came from a woman aged 55-69 years with Graves' hyperthyroidism. Both conserved end residues are part of each CDR3. The order of the fields is V gene, clone size, D gene, J gene, CDR3 DNA, CDR3 protein. The D gene is left open where the match is weak. Size tells how often a clone was seen (once, few, many) or the class of an expanded clone, and some rows leave it out.

V gene: TRBV7-2
clone size: many
D gene: TRBD2
J gene: TRBJ2-7
CDR3 DNA: TGTGCCAGCAGCAGAACTAGCGGGCAGGCCTACGAGCAGTACTTC
CDR3 protein: CASSRTSGQAYEQYF

V gene: TRBV28
clone size: many
D gene: -
J gene: TRBJ1-2
CDR3 DNA: TGTGCCAGCGCCTATCTCGCAGACTATGGCTACACCTTC
CDR3 protein: CASAYLADYGYTF

V gene: TRBV27
clone size: few
D gene: TRBD1
J gene: TRBJ1-5
CDR3 DNA: TGTGCCAGCAGTGATCGGACAGGGCTGCATTTT
CDR3 protein: CASSDRTGLHF

V gene: TRBV5-1
clone size: many
D gene: TRBD2
J gene: TRBJ2-1
CDR3 DNA: TGCGCCAGCAGCTCGGGACTAGCGGGAGCCTACAATGAGCAGTTCTTC
CDR3 protein: CASSSGLAGAYNEQFF

V gene: TRBV29-1
clone size: many
D gene: TRBD1
J gene: TRBJ1-2
CDR3 DNA: TGCAGCGTTGGGACGACAGGGTATGGCTACACCTTC
CDR3 protein: CSVGTTGYGYTF

V gene: TRBV28
clone size: many
D gene: -
J gene: TRBJ1-5
CDR3 DNA: TGTGCCAGCAGCTTAGGGGGAGGGAATCAGCCCCAGCATTTT
CDR3 protein: CASSLGGGNQPQHF

V gene: TRBV6-1
clone size: many
D gene: -
J gene: TRBJ2-7
CDR3 DNA: TGTGCCAGCAGTCGCAGTGCACGCGACGAGCAGTACTTC
CDR3 protein: CASSRSARDEQYF

V gene: TRBV30
clone size: -
D gene: TRBD1
J gene: TRBJ2-3
CDR3 DNA: TGTGCCTGGACCCCAACAGGGGGCGCCGCAGATACGCAGTATTTT
CDR3 protein: CAWTPTGGAADTQYF

V gene: TRBV5-4
clone size: -
D gene: TRBD2
J gene: TRBJ2-7
CDR3 DNA: TGTGCCAGCAGCACCAAGACTAGCGGGAGTTCTTACGAGCAGTACTTC
CDR3 protein: CASSTKTSGSSYEQYF

V gene: TRBV18
clone size: many
D gene: TRBD1
J gene: TRBJ2-7
CDR3 DNA: TGTGCCAGCTCACCTCGGACAGGGGATTACGAGCAGTACTTC
CDR3 protein: CASSPRTGDYEQYF

V gene: TRBV6-1
clone size: many
D gene: -
J gene: TRBJ1-1
CDR3 DNA: TGTGCCAGCAGCATAATTCGCGCTGAAGCTTTCTTT
CDR3 protein: CASSIIRAEAFF

V gene: TRBV7-3
clone size: -
D gene: TRBD2
J gene: TRBJ2-7
CDR3 DNA: TGTGCCAGCAGCTTAGGGACTAGCGGGAGTATGCAGTACTTC
CDR3 protein: CASSLGTSGSMQYF

V gene: TRBV20-1
clone size: few
D gene: TRBD2
J gene: TRBJ2-1
CDR3 DNA: TGCAGTGCTAGGGATATACTAGCGGGAGACCCGGATCACAATGAGCAGTTCTTC
CDR3 protein: CSARDILAGDPDHNEQFF

V gene: TRBV10-3
clone size: few
D gene: -
J gene: TRBJ1-2
CDR3 DNA: TGTGCCATCAGTGAGTCGTCTTTGCCTCTCTATGGCTACACCTTC
CDR3 protein: CAISESSLPLYGYTF

V gene: TRBV7-2
clone size: many
D gene: -
J gene: TRBJ1-2
CDR3 DNA: TGTGCCAGCAGCTCAAACCAGGGTCACTATGGCTACACCTTC
CDR3 protein: CASSSNQGHYGYTF

V gene: TRBV7-3
clone size: many
D gene: -
J gene: TRBJ2-3
CDR3 DNA: TGTGCCAGCAGCTTATTTGCCGGCGACACAGATACGCAGTATTTT
CDR3 protein: CASSLFAGDTDTQYF

V gene: TRBV6-5
clone size: few
D gene: -
J gene: TRBJ2-7
CDR3 DNA: TGTGCCAGCAGTTACTCGGGCAGGGGCCACGAGCAGTACTTC
CDR3 protein: CASSYSGRGHEQYF

V gene: TRBV7-9
clone size: many
D gene: -
J gene: TRBJ2-7
CDR3 DNA: TGTGCCAGCAGATCAGACGGCAGCTCCTACGAGCAGTACTTC
CDR3 protein: CASRSDGSSYEQYF

V gene: TRBV3-1
clone size: many
D gene: -
J gene: TRBJ2-1
CDR3 DNA: TGTGCCAGCAGCCCCACCGGCGGCTACAATGAGCAGTTCTTC
CDR3 protein: CASSPTGGYNEQFF